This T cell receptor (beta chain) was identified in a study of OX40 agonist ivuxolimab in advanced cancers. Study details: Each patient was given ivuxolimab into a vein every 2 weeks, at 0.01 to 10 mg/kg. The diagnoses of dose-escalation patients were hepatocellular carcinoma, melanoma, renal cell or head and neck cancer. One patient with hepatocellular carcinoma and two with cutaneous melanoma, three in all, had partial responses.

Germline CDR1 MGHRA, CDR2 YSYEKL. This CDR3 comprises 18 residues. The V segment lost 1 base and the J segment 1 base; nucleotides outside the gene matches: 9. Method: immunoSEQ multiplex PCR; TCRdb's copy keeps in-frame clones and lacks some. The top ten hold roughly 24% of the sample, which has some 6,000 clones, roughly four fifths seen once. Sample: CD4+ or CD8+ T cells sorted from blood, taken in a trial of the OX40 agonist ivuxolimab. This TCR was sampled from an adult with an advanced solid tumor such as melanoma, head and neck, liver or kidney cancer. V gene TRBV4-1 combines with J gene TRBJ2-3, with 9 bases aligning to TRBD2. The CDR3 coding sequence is TGCGCCAGCAGCCAAGTGAGGCTAGCGGGGCACCGCACAGATACGCAGTATTTT. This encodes CASSQVRLAGHRTDTQYF.